Sequencing of this T cell receptor (beta chain) was carried out in a study of graft-versus-host responses after intestinal transplantation. Generated by immunoSEQ multiplex PCR, the TCRdb table keeps only in-frame clones and is missing some. Among about 85,000 clones, 80% to 95% were seen once, and the ten largest hold 7.6%. To note about this clone: What it binds is unknown.

The germline V gene has CDR1 MNHEY and CDR2 SVGAGI. This CDR3 has 16 residues. The V gene lost 0 bases and the J gene lost 2 bases, with 11 bases spanning the gap. The receptor was isolated from a human donor who was the organ donor for an intestinal transplant. Material: unstimulated CD8+ T cells sorted from spleen or lymph node cells, obtained before transplant. The chain joins TRBV6-5 to TRBJ2-4; the D is unclear. DNA for the CDR3: TGTGCCAGCAGTTACTCGAGAGGCAGGACCAAAAACATTCAGTACTTC. Residues: CASSYSRGRTKNIQYF.